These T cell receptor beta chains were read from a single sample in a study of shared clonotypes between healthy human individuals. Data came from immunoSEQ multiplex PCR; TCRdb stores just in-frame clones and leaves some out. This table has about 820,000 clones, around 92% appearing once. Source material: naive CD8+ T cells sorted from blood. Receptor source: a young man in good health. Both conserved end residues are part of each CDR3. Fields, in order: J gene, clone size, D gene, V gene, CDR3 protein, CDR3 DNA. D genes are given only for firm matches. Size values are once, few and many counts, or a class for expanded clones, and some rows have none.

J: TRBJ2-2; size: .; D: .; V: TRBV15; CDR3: CATSRGGNTGELFF; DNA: TGTGCCACCAGCAGAGGGGGGAACACCGGGGAGCTGTTTTTT
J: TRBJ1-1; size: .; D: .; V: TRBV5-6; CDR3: CASSPFDGSEAFF; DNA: TGTGCCAGCAGCCCCTTCGACGGTAGTGAAGCTTTCTTT
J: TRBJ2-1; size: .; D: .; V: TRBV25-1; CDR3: CASSEGGSPQFF; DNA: TGTGCCAGCAGTGAGGGTGGGAGTCCGCAGTTCTTC
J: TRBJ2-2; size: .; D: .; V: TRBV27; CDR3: CASSSRTFNTGELFF; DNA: TGTGCCAGCAGTTCGAGGACTTTTAACACCGGGGAGCTGTTTTTT
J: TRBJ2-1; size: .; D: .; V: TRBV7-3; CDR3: CASSRGSSSYNEQFF; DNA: TGTGCCAGCAGCCGCGGGTCGAGCTCCTACAATGAGCAGTTCTTC
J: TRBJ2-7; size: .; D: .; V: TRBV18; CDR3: CASSPGGRVGGEQYF; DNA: TGTGCCAGCTCACCGGGCGGCCGCGTTGGCGGAGAGCAGTACTTC
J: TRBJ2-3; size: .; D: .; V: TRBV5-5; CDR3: CASSTGGTDTQYF; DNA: TGTGCCAGCAGCACTGGAGGCACAGATACGCAGTATTTT
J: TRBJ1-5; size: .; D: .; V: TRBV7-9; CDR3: CASSFPGLPQHF; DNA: TGTGCCAGCAGCTTTCCAGGGCTGCCCCAGCATTTT
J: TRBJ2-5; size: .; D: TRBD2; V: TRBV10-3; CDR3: CAISESRASGTQTQYF; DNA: TGTGCCATCAGTGAGTCTCGAGCTAGCGGCACTCAGACCCAGTACTTC
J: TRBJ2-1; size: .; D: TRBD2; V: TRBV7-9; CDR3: CASSLPTSGSSDEQFF; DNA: TGTGCCAGCAGCTTACCCACTAGCGGGAGTAGCGATGAGCAGTTCTTC
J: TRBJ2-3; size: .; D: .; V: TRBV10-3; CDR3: CAISESWDTGTDTQYF; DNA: TGTGCCATCAGTGAGTCGTGGGACACTGGCACAGATACGCAGTATTTT
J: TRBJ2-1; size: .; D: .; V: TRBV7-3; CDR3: CASSSSSVYNEQFF; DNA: TGTGCCAGCAGCTCGTCGTCCGTCTACAATGAGCAGTTCTTC
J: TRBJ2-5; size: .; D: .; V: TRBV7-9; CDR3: CASSSGRETQYF; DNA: TGTGCCAGCAGCTCAGGACGGGAGACCCAGTACTTC
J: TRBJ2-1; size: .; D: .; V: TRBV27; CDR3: CASSFLGEGYNEQFF; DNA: TGTGCCAGCAGTTTTCTGGGAGAGGGATACAATGAGCAGTTCTTC
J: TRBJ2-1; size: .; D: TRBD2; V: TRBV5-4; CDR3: CASSLAPPGLLTYNEQFF; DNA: TGTGCCAGCAGCTTGGCCCCACCGGGACTACTCACCTACAATGAGCAGTTCTTC
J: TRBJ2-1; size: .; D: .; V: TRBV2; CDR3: CASSYPSFREDEQFF; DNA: TGTGCCAGCAGTTACCCTTCGTTCAGGGAGGATGAGCAGTTCTTC
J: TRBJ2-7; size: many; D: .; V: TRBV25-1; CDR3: CASSETSRNYEQYF; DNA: TGTGCCAGCAGTGAAACGAGTCGCAACTACGAGCAGTACTTC
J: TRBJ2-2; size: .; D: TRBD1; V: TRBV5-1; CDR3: CASSSGQGWSSGELFF; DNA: TGCGCCAGCAGCAGCGGACAGGGATGGAGCTCCGGGGAGCTGTTTTTT
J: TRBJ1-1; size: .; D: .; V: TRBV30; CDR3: CAWSTLMGFTEAFF; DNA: TGTGCCTGGAGTACCCTGATGGGGTTCACTGAAGCTTTCTTT
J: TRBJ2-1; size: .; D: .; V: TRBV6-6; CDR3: CASSYSMRGLDEQFF; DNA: TGTGCCAGCAGTTACTCGATGCGGGGTCTGGATGAGCAGTTCTTC
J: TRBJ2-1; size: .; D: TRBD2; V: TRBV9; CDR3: CASSVGVAGVRNEQFF; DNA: TGTGCCAGCAGCGTAGGGGTAGCGGGAGTCCGGAATGAGCAGTTCTTC
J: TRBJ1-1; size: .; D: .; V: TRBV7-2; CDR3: CASSYRGHLNTEAFF; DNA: TGTGCCAGCAGTTACCGGGGGCATCTGAACACTGAAGCTTTCTTT
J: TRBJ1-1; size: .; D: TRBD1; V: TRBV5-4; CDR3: CASSLGGLDTEAFF; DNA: TGTGCCAGCAGCTTAGGGGGCCTTGACACTGAAGCTTTCTTT
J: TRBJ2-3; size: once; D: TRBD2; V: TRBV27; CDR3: CASSPRTVAGSTDTQYF; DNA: TGTGCCAGCAGCCCTCGGACGGTAGCGGGATCCACAGATACGCAGTATTTT
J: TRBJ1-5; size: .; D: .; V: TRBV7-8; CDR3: CASSYPHGWSNQPQHF; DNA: TGTGCCAGCAGCTACCCGCATGGATGGAGCAATCAGCCCCAGCATTTT
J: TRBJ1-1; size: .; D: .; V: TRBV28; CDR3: CASNLQNMNTEAFF; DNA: TGTGCCAGCAACCTACAGAACATGAACACTGAAGCTTTCTTT
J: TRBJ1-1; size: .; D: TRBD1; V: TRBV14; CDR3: CASSQGWGQAPNTEAFF; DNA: TGTGCCAGCAGCCAAGGTTGGGGACAGGCCCCGAACACTGAAGCTTTCTTT
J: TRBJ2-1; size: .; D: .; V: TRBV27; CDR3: CASSFGQINEQFF; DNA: TGTGCCAGCAGTTTTGGCCAGATCAATGAGCAGTTCTTC
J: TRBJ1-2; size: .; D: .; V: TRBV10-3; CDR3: CAISEDSPRYGYTF; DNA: TGTGCCATCAGTGAGGACAGCCCTAGGTATGGCTACACCTTC
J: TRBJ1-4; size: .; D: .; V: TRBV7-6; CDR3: CASSLGQLNEKLFF; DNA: TGTGCCAGCAGCTTAGGGCAGCTTAATGAAAAACTGTTTTTT
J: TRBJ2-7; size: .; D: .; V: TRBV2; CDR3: CASSVNSAPDRSSYEQYF; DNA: TGTGCCAGCAGTGTGAATTCAGCGCCCGACAGGAGCTCCTACGAGCAGTACTTC
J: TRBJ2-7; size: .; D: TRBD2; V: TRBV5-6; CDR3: CASSPAAGGPYEQYF; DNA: TGTGCCAGCAGCCCGGCCGCGGGAGGTCCCTACGAGCAGTACTTC
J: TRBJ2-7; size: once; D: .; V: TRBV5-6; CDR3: CASSYTSSPYEQYF; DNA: TGTGCCAGCAGCTATACTAGCTCACCCTACGAGCAGTACTTC
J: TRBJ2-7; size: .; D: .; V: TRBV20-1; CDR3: CSAKHVEQYF; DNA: TGCAGTGCTAAACACGTCGAGCAGTACTTC
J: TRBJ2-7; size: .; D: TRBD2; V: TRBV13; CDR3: CASSQKRLAGGLWSYEQYF; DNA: TGTGCCAGCAGCCAGAAAAGACTAGCGGGAGGGTTGTGGTCCTACGAGCAGTACTTC
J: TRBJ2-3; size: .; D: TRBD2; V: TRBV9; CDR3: CASSLSGRADTQYF; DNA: TGTGCCAGCAGCCTTAGCGGGAGGGCAGATACGCAGTATTTT
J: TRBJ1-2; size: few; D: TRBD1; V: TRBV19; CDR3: CASSSGTGGANGYTF; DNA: TGTGCCAGTAGTTCCGGGACAGGGGGCGCGAATGGCTACACCTTC
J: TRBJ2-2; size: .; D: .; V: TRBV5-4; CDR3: CASSVGTGELFF; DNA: TGTGCCAGCAGCGTGGGCACCGGGGAGCTGTTTTTT
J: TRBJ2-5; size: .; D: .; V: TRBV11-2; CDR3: CASSLEVDMETQYF; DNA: TGTGCCAGCAGCTTAGAGGTGGATATGGAGACCCAGTACTTC
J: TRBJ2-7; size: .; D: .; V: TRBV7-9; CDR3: CASSLEGRSYEQYF; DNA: TGTGCCAGCAGCTTAGAGGGGAGGAGCTACGAGCAGTACTTC
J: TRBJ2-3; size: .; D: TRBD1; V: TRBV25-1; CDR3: CASSWADRPTDTQYF; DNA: TGTGCCAGCAGTTGGGCGGACAGGCCCACAGATACGCAGTATTTT
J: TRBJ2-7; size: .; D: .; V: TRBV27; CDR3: CASSLRTNYEQYF; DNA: TGTGCCAGCAGTTTACGGACTAACTACGAGCAGTACTTC
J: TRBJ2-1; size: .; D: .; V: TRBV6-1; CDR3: CASSENGVPGWQFF; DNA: TGTGCCAGCAGTGAAAACGGGGTTCCAGGCTGGCAGTTCTTC
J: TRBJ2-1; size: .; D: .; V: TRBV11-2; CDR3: CASSLGGVDEQFF; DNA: TGTGCCAGCAGCTTAGGTGGGGTTGATGAGCAGTTCTTC
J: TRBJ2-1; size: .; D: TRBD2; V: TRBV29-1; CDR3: CSVEGRAGLAKYNEQFF; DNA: TGCAGCGTTGAAGGGAGGGCGGGACTAGCGAAGTACAATGAGCAGTTCTTC
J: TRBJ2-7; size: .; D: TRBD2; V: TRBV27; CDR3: CASRLRRTSADEQYF; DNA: TGTGCCAGCAGATTACGGCGGACTAGCGCTGACGAGCAGTACTTC
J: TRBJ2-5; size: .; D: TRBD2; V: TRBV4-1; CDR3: CASSQGLAGDLETQYF; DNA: TGCGCCAGCAGCCAAGGACTAGCGGGAGATTTAGAGACCCAGTACTTC
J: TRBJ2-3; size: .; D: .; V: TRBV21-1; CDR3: CASRGPDTQYF; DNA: TGTGCCAGCAGGGGACCAGATACGCAGTATTTT
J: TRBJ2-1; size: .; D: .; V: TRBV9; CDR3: CASSGGLSPGNEQFF; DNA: TGTGCCAGCAGCGGGGGACTTTCCCCAGGCAATGAGCAGTTCTTC
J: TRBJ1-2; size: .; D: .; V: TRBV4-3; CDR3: CASSQDQDSFYGYTF; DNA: TGCGCCAGCAGCCAAGATCAGGACAGCTTCTATGGCTACACCTTC
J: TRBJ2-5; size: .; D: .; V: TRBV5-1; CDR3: CASSLTGRAGETQYF; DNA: TGCGCCAGCAGCTTGACAGGGAGGGCCGGGGAGACCCAGTACTTC
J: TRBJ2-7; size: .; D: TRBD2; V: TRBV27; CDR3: CASGGGPSYEQYF; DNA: TGTGCCAGCGGGGGGGGTCCCTCCTACGAGCAGTACTTC
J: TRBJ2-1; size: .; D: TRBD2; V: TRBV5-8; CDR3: CASSTGLAGGGEQFF; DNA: TGTGCCAGCAGCACTGGACTAGCGGGAGGCGGTGAGCAGTTCTTC
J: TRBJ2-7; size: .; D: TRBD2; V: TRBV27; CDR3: CASSPGTSGGFYEQYF; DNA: TGTGCCAGCAGTCCCGGGACTAGCGGGGGTTTCTACGAGCAGTACTTC
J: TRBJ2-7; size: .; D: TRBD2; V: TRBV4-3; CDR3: CASSQGLAGAYEQYF; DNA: TGCGCCAGCAGCCAGGGACTAGCGGGCGCCTACGAGCAGTACTTC